This T cell receptor (beta chain) came from a study of blood T cells in healthy people across ages. Study information: Capturing about one barcoded beta molecule per two T cells was achieved by template switching. Study outcomes and limitations: As naive T cell percentage varied, TCR beta diversity correlated strongly with it.

A second PCR, run for roughly 7 to 12 cycles, used a sample-barcoded 5' primer plus a J-beta primer mix. TCRdb re-called the 5' RACE reads through MiXCR, storing one row per CDR3 protein. There are around 800,000 distinct CDR3 sequences in the sample; roughly 24% occur only once, and about 3% lies in the top ten. Comments on this clonotype: Its antigen is unknown.

This CDR3 spans 14 amino acids. Germline values: CDR1 SGHTA, CDR2 FQGNSA. Trimming pared 5 bases from V and 3 bases from J, leaving 10 bases between. These records were also assigned to another study, of T cells of mothers and their children. This second report adds: The second PCR used the M1S primer, and this primer added sample barcodes and 2-4 random nucleotides.

The clonotype comes from a boy younger than 18 in good health. The sample was blood. V is TRBV7-2 and J is TRBJ2-2; perhaps TRBD1 as D (5 bases). CDR3 DNA: TGTGCCAGCAGCCCCGACAGTTACACCGGGGAGCTGTTTTTT. Translated: CASSPDSYTGELFF.